This TCR beta chain is drawn from a study of T cells after yellow fever vaccination. This clonotype was recorded many times. MiXCR, applied by TCRdb to the 5' RACE reads, yields one record per CDR3 protein. The sample contains roughly 320,000 distinct CDR3 sequences, about 10% of which appear only once. After removal of 4 bases from V and 7 bases from J, the junction contained 6 bases not matched to a gene. Germline CDR1 reads KGHSH; CDR2 reads LQKENI. This CDR3 has 15 residues. J is TRBJ1-5 and V is TRBV18; TRBD1 agrees at 11 bases. This receptor was taken from a man aged 18 to 29 who received the YFV17D yellow fever vaccine. Sequenced here: CD4+ T cells sorted from PBMCs, sampled 45 days after the yellow fever booster vaccination. Here the CDR3 DNA reads TGTGCCAGCTCACTGGACAGGGGGCATCAACAGCCCCAGCATTTT. Translating gives CASSLDRGHQQPQHF.